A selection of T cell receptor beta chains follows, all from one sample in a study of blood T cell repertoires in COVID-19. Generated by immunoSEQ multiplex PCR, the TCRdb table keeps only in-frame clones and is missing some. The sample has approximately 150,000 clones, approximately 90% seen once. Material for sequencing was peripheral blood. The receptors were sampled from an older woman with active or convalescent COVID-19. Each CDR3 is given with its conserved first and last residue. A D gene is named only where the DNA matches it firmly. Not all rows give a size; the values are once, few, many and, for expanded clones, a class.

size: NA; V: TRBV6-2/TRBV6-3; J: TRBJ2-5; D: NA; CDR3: CASSAPVLQETQYF
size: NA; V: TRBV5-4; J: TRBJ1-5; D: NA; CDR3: CASSSKGVRQPQHF
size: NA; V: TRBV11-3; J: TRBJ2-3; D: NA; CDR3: CASSLGVGGPADTQYF
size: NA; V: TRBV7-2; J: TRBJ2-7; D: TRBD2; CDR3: CASSLVSGGSSYEQYF
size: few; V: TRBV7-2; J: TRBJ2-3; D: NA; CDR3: CASSLQGTDTQYF
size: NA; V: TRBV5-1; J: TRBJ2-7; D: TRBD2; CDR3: CASSLGEAGAYEQYF
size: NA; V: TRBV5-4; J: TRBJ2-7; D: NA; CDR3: CASSPRGGSYEQYF
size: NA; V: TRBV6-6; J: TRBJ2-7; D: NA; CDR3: CASSTQGIWEYF
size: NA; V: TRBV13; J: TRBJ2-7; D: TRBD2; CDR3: CASSPQGLAGFEQYF
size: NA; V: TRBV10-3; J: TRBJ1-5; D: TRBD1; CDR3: CAISDGQGSNQPQHF
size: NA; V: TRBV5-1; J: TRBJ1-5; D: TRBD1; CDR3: CASSLDGQGQPQHF
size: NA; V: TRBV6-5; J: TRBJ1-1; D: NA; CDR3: CASSHPKNTEAFF
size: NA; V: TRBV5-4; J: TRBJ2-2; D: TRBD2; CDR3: CASSGTVLAGGGTGELFF
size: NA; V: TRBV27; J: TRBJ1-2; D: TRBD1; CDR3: CASSPGTGDLGYGYTF
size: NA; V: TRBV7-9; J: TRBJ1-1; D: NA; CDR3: CASRQITNTEAFF
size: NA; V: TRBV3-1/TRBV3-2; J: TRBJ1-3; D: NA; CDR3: CASSLTAQGQVNTIYF
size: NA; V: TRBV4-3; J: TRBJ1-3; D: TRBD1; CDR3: CASSHPQGGNTIYF
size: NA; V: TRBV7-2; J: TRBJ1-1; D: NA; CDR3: CASSLHVETEAFF
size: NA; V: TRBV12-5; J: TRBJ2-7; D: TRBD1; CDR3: CASGAAGTGAYEQYF
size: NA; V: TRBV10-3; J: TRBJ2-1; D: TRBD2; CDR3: CAIMKGLAGAGDNEQFF
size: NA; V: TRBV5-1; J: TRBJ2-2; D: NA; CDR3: CASRPNGNTGELFF
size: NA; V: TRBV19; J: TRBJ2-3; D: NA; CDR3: CASSSSGPSTDTQYF
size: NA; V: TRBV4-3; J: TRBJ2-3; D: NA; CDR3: CASSPVGQGTDTQYF
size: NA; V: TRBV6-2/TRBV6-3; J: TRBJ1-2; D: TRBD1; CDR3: CASSWGDRGYTF
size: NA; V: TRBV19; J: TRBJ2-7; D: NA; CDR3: CASSITDSSYEQYF
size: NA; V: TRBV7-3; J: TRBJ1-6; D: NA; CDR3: CASRRENNSPLHF
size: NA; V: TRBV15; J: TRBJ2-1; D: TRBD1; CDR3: CATSSDRGINNEQFF
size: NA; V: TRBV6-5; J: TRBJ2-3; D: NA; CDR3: CASHTMTTDTQYF
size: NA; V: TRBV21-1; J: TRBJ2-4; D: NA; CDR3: CASSNPSGGDRENIQYF
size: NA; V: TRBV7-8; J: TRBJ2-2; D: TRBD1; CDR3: CASGQGEENGELFF
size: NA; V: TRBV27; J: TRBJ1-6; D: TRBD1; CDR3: CASKTPGQGNSPLHF
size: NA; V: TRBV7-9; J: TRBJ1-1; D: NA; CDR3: CASSPLAGDTEAFF
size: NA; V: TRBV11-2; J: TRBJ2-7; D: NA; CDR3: CASRKEQGTTYEQYF
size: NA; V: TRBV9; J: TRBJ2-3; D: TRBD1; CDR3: CASSVETGGDTQYF
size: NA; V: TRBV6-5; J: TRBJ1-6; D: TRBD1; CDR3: CASSVRDRDSPLHF
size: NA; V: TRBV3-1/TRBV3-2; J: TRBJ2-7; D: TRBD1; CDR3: CASSLGQGDSHF